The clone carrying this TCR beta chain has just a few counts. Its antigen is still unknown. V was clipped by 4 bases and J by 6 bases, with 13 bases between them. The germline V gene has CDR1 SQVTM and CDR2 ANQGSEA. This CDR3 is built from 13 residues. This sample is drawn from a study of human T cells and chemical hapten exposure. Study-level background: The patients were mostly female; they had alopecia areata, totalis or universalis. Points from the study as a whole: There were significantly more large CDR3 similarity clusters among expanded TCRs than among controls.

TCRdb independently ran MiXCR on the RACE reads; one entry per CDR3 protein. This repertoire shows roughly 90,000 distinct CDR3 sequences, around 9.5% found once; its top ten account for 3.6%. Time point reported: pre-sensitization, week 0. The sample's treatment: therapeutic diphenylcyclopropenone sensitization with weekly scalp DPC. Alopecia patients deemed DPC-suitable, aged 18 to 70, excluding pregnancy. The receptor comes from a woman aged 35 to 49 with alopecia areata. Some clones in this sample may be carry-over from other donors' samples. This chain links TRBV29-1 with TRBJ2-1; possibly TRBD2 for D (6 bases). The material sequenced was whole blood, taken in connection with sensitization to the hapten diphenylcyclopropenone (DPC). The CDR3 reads CSVGLRGGNEQFF. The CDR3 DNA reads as TGCAGCGTTGGTCTTAGGGGAGGCAATGAGCAGTTCTTC.